This T cell receptor beta chain originates from a study of OX40 agonist ivuxolimab in advanced cancers. About the research overall: The drug used for patients, ivuxolimab, was an agonistic anti-OX40 (CD134) antibody.

The CDR3 length is 15 residues. V gave up 3 bases and J gave up 1 base; unmatched junction bases: 6. In germline, CDR1 is SGHRS, CDR2 YFSETQ. Assay: immunoSEQ multiplex PCR; the TCRdb copy retains only in-frame clones and omits some. Among about 35,000 clones, nearly 85% were seen once, and the ten largest hold about a quarter. Any history of autoimmune disease or systemic immunosuppression disqualified patients. The clonotype was recovered from an adult with an advanced solid tumor such as melanoma, head and neck, liver or kidney cancer. The sequenced sample was CD4+ or CD8+ T cells sorted from blood, obtained in a trial of the OX40 agonist ivuxolimab. The gene calls are TRBV5-1 and TRBJ2-5; the match to TRBD2 covers 7 bases. The DNA of the CDR3 is TGCGCCAGCAGCTGGGGGGGAGGGCCCCAAGAGACCCAGTACTTC. The encoded protein is CASSWGGGPQETQYF.